This is a list of T cell receptor beta chains from one sample in a study of T cells after yellow fever vaccination. TCRdb processed the 5' RACE reads anew with MiXCR; each CDR3 protein has one entry. Of roughly 79,000 distinct CDR3 sequences listed, about 7.3% are singletons. The source was CD8+ T cells sorted from PBMCs, collected 10 to 11 days after the first yellow fever vaccination. All receptors derive from a young man who received the YFV17D yellow fever vaccine. CDR3s leave out the opening cysteine and the closing phenylalanine or tryptophan.

cdr3_length v_call cdr3_aa
12 TRBV12-3/TRBV12-4 ASSFGLARRTQY
12 TRBV7-9 ASSSSGVQETQY
12 TRBV28 ASTPGRAYYGYT
13 TRBV14 ASSQDGPELDGYT
14 TRBV5-1 ASSFYEGVVAYEQY
13 TRBV6-2/TRBV6-3 ASSLPGAEGEKLF
12 TRBV7-8 ASSRIALQETQY
14 TRBV4-3 ASSHPQGSGANVLT
20 TRBV4-2 ASSHNVGARPHQTTDNSPLH
13 TRBV27 ASGGGGLTYNEQF
13 TRBV21-1 ASSKEGGAKNIQY
15 TRBV3-1 ASSQDNWRPQGNEQF
12 TRBV6-5 ASSNPAISYGYT
15 TRBV10-1 ASREEGAGRVRGTQY
12 TRBV4-1 ASSQSSDTDTQY
13 TRBV4-3 ASSQDYGALETQY
11 TRBV7-6 ASSTGLTDTQY
11 TRBV12-3/TRBV12-4 ASSLWVGTEAF
13 TRBV6-1 ASIERGFSTDTQY
13 TRBV6-1 ASSQFRGMNTEAF
13 TRBV6-5 ASSYSSGADEPQH
10 TRBV20-1 SAPIYTDTQY
12 TRBV5-4 ASSSPGGGGTQY
10 TRBV29-1 SVEQDSYEQY
13 TRBV7-3 ASSLTPGGYNEQF
9 TRBV7-2 ASSLQETQY
12 TRBV19 ASSIRPGWETQY
15 TRBV4-1 ASSATRQGSWGTEAF
13 TRBV5-1 ASSLGQGGTNIQY
11 TRBV27 ASSGLGGETQY
15 TRBV15 ATKDNRGLEANEKLF
14 TRBV9 ASSVLAGRVTDTQY
12 TRBV7-9 ASSLVSRGYGYT
15 TRBV6-1 ASSPYPTSGGQETQY
13 TRBV27 ASSPSPGAGETQY
10 TRBV6-2/TRBV6-3 ASRTLNYGYT
13 TRBV6-5 ASRPTGTANTEAF
14 TRBV7-9 ASSLAEFTGDEKLF
14 TRBV6-2/TRBV6-3 ASSHPEVRLVDEQF
10 TRBV6-5 ATTGGNYGYT
14 TRBV7-2 ASSLAGTAVGNEQF
14 TRBV4-3 ASSQATGGTVYEQY
14 TRBV7-9 ASSLPGYPAPYEQY
11 TRBV7-9 AIETGMKTEAF
10 TRBV29-1 SVETVDYGYT
9 TRBV25-1 ASSASETQY
10 TRBV12-3/TRBV12-4 ASSLRSYEQY
12 TRBV13 ASSESTEANEQF
14 TRBV4-3 ASSQDPGLRNTEAF
14 TRBV29-1 SVEVWYREIGDTQY
11 TRBV6-4 ASSEGSTDTQY
12 TRBV6-5 ASSYSTGPDTQY
14 TRBV27 ASSPVGAGGSYEQY
13 TRBV7-9 ASSREATVGTEAF
15 TRBV5-1 ASSGLFRAGGSDTQY
12 TRBV6-5 ASSYSNTAYEQY
16 TRBV4-1 ASSLRLAGGLSTDTQY